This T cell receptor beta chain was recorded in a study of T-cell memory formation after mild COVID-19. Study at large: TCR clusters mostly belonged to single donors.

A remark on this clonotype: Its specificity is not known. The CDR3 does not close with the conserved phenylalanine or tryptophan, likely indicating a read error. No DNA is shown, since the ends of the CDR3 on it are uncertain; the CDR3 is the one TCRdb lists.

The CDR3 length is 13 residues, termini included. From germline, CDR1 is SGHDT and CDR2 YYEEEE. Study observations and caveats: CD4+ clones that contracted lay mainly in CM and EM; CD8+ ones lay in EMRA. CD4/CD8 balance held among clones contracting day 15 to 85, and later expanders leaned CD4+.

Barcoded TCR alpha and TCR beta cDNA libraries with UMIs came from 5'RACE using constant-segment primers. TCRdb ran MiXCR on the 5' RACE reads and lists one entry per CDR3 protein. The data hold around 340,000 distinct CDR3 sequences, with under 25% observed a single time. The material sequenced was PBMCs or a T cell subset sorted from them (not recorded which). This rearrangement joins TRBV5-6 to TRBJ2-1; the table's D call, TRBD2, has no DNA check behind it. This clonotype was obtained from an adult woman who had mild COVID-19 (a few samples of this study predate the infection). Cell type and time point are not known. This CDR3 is CASSLGGLAGAPR.